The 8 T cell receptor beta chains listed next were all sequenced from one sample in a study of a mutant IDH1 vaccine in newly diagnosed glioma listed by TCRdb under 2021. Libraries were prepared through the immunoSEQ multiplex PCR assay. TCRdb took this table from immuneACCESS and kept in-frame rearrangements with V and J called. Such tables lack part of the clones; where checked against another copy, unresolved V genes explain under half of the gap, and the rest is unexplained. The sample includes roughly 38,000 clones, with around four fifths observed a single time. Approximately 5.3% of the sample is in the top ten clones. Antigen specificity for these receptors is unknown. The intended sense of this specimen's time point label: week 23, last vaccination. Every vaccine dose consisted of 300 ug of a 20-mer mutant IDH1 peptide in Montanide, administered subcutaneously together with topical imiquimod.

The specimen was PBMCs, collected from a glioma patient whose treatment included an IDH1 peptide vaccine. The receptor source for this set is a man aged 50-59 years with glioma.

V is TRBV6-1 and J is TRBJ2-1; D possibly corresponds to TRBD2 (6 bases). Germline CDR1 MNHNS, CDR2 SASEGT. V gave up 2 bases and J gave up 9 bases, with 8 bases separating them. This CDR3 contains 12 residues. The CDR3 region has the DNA TGTGCCAGCAGTGAAAAGGGAGGTGAGCAGTTCTTC. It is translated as CASSEKGGEQFF.

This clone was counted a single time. As DNA, the CDR3 is TGTGCCAGCAGCCCCTACTTCGGGGCCTACGAGCAGTACTTC. This encodes CASSPYFGAYEQYF. The gene calls are TRBV5-6 and TRBJ2-7, with a tentative D call TRBD2 (5 bases). Trimming took off 4 bases at V and 2 bases at J, with 13 bases between the two ends. CDR1 and CDR2 from the germline V gene are SGHDT and YYEEEE. The CDR3 extends over 14 amino acids.

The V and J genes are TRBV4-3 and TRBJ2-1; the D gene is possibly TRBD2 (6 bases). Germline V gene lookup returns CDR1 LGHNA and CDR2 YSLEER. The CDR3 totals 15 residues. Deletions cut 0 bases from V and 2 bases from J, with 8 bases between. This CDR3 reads CASSQDGGTYNEQFF. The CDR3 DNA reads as TGCGCCAGCAGCCAAGATGGGGGGACCTACAATGAGCAGTTCTTC.

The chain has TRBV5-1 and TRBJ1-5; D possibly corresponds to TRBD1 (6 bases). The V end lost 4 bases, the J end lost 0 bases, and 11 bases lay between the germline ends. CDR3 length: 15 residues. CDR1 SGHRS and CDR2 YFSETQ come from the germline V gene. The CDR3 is CASSPTGNSNQPQHF. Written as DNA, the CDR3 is TGCGCCAGCAGCCCTACAGGGAATAGCAATCAGCCCCAGCATTTT.

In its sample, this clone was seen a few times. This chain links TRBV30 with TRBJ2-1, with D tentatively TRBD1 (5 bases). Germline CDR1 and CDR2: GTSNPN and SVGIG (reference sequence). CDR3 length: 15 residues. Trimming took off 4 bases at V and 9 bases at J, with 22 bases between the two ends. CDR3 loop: CAWNLGRATMGEQFF. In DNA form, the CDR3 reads TGTGCCTGGAACTTGGGCAGGGCTACAATGGGTGAGCAGTTCTTC.

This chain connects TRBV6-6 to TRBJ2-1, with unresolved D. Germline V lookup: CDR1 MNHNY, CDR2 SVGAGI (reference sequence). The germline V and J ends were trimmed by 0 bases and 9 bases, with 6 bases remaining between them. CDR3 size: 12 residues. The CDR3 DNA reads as TGTGCCAGCAGTTACTCGCTTAGTGAGCAGTTCTTC. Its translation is CASSYSLSEQFF.

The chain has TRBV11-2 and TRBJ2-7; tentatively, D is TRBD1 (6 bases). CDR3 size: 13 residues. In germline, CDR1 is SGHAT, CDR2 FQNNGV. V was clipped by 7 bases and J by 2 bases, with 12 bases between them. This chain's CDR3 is CASTLQGPYEQYF. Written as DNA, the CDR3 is TGTGCCAGCACATTACAGGGTCCCTACGAGCAGTACTTC.

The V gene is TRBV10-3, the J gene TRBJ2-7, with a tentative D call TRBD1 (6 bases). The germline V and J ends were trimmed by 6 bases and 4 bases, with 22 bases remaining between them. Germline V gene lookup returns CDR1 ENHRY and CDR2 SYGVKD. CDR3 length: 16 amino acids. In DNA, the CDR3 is TGTGCCATCAGCTTAATTCAGGGGTCCCCTCCTTACGAGCAGTACTTC. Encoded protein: CAISLIQGSPPYEQYF.